This T cell receptor (beta chain) was recorded in a study of control samples from healthy donors and cancer patients. Using immunoSEQ multiplex PCR, the repertoire was profiled, and TCRdb retains in-frame clones only, with some absent. The sample carries fewer than 85,000 clones, around 92% recorded once. The length of the CDR3 is 17 residues. V shed 3 bases, J shed 7 bases, and the junction held 10 bases outside the gene matches. Germline V gives CDR1 LNHDA, CDR2 SQIVND (reference sequence). The receptor was isolated from a woman in her fifties or sixties in good health. The chain has TRBV19 and TRBJ1-5; 12 nucleotides agree with TRBD1. The material sequenced was blood. CDR3 sequence: CASSIGTGGLVGQPQHF. The DNA of the CDR3 is TGTGCCAGTAGTATTGGGACAGGGGGCTTGGTTGGCCAGCCCCAGCATTTT.